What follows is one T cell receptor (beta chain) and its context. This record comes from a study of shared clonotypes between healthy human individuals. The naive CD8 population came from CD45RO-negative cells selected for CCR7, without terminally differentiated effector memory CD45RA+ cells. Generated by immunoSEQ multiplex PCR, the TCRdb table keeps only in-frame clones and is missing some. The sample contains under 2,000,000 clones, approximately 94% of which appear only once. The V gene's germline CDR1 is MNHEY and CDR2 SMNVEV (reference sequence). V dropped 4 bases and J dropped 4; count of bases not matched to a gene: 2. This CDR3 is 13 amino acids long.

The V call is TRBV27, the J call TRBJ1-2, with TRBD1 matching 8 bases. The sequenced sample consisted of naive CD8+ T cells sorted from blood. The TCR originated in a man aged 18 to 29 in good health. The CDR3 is CASSWTGSYGYTF. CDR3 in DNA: TGTGCCAGCAGTTGGACAGGGAGCTATGGCTACACCTTC.